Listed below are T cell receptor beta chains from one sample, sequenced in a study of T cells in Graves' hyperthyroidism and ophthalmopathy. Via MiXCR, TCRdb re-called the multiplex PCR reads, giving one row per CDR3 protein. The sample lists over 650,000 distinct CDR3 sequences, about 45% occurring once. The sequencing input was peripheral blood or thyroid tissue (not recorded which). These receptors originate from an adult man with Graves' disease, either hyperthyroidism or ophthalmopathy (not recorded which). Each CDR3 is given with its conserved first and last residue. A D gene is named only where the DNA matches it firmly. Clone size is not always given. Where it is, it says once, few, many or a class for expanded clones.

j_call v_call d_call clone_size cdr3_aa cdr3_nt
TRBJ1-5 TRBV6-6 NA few CASRGGGVNQPQHF TGTGCCAGCAGGGGTGGTGGGGTCAATCAGCCCCAGCATTTT
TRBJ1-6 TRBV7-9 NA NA CASSLGDKDNSPLHF TGTGCCAGCAGCTTGGGGGACAAAGATAATTCACCCCTCCACTTT
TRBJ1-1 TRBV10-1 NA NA CASSDQGRAEAFF TGCGCCAGCAGTGATCAGGGTAGGGCTGAAGCTTTCTTT
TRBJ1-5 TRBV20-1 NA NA CSAGSTGGNQPQHF TGCAGTGCGGGCTCGACGGGGGGCAATCAGCCCCAGCATTTT
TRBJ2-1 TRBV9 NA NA CASSVGHNEQFF TGTGCCAGCAGCGTTGGCCACAATGAGCAGTTCTTC
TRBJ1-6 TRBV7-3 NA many CASSLNGGSPLHF TGTGCCAGCAGCCTAAATGGGGGCTCACCCCTCCACTTT
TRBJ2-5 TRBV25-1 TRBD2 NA CASSSPQIAGDRAQYF TGTGCCAGCAGTTCCCCCCAGATAGCGGGGGACCGAGCCCAGTACTTC
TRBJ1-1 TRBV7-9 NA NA CASSFAGRNTEAFF TGTGCCAGCAGCTTCGCGGGTCGGAACACTGAAGCTTTCTTT
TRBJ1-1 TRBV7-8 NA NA CASSPGSAGEAFF TGTGCCAGCAGTCCCGGGTCTGCAGGGGAAGCTTTCTTT
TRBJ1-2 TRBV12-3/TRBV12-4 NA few CASAYRVGPYGYTF TGTGCCAGCGCTTACAGGGTGGGCCCCTATGGCTACACCTTC
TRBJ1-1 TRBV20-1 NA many CSARRGQWNTEAFF TGCAGTGCTAGACGGGGACAATGGAACACTGAAGCTTTCTTT
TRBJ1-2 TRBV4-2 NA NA CASSQEGILNGYTF TGTGCCAGCAGCCAAGAAGGGATTCTGAATGGCTACACCTTC
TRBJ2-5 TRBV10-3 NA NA CASGRVQETQYF TGTGCCAGCGGTAGGGTTCAAGAGACCCAGTACTTC
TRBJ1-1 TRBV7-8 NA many CASSLFRAEAFF TGTGCCAGCAGCTTATTTAGGGCAGAAGCTTTCTTT
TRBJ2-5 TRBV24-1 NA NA CATSYGDETQYF TGTGCCACCAGCTACGGCGACGAGACCCAGTACTTC
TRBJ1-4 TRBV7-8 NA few CASSDGLVF TGTGCCAGCAGTGACGGTTTGGTTTTT
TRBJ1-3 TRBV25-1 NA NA CASSESTTSGNTIYF TGTGCCAGCAGTGAATCAACTACCTCTGGAAACACCATATATTTT
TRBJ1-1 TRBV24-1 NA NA CATRVRGLNTEAFF TGTGCCACCAGAGTCAGGGGATTGAACACTGAAGCTTTCTTT
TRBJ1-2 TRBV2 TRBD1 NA CAGSARGVDGYTF TGTGCCGGCAGTGCCAGGGGGGTTGATGGCTACACCTTC
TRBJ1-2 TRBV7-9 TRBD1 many CASSLLAQTGGYGYTF TGTGCCAGCAGCCTCCTTGCTCAGACAGGGGGCTATGGCTACACCTTC
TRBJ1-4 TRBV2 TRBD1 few CASSLPGQGIGKLFF TGTGCCAGCAGTTTGCCGGGACAGGGAATTGGAAAACTGTTTTTT
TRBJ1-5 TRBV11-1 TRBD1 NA CASSSTGGIQPQHF TGTGCCAGCAGCAGTACAGGGGGAATTCAGCCCCAGCATTTT
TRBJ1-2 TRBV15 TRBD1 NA CATSRGGDRGDYGYTF TGTGCCACCAGCAGAGGAGGGGACAGGGGGGACTATGGCTACACCTTC
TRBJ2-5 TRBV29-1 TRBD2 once CSLGPGGFQETQYF TGCAGCTTAGGTCCGGGAGGGTTCCAAGAGACCCAGTACTTC
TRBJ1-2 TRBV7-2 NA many CASSYGQGFDGYTF TGTGCCAGCAGCTACGGGCAGGGGTTCGATGGCTACACCTTC
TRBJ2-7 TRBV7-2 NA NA CASSQGDYYEQYF TGTGCCAGCAGCCAAGGGGATTACTACGAGCAGTACTTC
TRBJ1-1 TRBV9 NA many CASSDGAEAFF TGTGCCAGCAGCGATGGTGCGGAAGCTTTCTTT
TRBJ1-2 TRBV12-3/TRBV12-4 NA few CASSLGGGVGTF TGTGCCAGCAGTTTAGGAGGCGGGGTTGGGACCTTC
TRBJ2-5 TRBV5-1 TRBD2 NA CASSWLTGTSRETQYF TGCGCCAGCAGCTGGCTAACCGGGACTAGTCGTGAGACCCAGTACTTC
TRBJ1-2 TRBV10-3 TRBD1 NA CAISESSGTANYGYTF TGTGCCATCAGTGAGTCTTCGGGGACAGCTAACTATGGCTACACCTTC
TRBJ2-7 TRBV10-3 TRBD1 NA CASSEVRTGRNSYEQYF TGTGCCAGCAGTGAGGTGAGGACAGGTCGCAACTCCTACGAGCAGTACTTC
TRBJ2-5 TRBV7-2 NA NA CASSHGGETQYF TGTGCCAGCAGCCACGGGGGTGAGACCCAGTACTTC
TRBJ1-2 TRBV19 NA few CASSISSGPRGYTF TGTGCCAGTAGTATATCGTCCGGACCTCGAGGCTACACCTTC